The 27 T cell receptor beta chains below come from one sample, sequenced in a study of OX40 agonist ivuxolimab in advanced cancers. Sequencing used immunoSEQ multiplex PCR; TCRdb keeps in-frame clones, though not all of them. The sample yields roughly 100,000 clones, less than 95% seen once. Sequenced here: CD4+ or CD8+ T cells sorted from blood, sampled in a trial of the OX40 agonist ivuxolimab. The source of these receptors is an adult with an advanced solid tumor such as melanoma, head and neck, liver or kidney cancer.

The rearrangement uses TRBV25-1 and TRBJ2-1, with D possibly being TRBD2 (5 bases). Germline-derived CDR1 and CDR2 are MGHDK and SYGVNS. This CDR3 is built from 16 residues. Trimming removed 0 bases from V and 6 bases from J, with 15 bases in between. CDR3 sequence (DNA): TGTGCCAGCAGTGAATATACCGGTCGAGGGATCAATGAGCAGTTCTTC. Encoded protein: CASSEYTGRGINEQFF.

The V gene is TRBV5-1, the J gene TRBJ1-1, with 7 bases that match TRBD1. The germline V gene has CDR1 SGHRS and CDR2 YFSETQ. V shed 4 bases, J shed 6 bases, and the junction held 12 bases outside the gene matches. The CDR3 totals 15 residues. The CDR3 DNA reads TGCGCCAGCAGCGTGGGACAGCCGTTACCTTCTGAAGCTTTCTTT. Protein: CASSVGQPLPSEAFF.

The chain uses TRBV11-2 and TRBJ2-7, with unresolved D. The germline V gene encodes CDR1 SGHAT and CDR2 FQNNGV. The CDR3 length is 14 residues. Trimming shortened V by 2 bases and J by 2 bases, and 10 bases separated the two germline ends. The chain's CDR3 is CASSLLMGPYEQYF. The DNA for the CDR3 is TGTGCCAGCAGCTTATTGATGGGCCCCTACGAGCAGTACTTC. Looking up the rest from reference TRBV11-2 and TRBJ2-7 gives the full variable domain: EAGVAQSPRYKIIEKRQSVAFWCNPISGHATLYWYQQILGQGPKLLIQFQNNGVVDDSQLPKDRFSAERLKGVDSTLKIQPAKLEDSAVYLCASSLLMGPYEQYFGPGTRLTVT.

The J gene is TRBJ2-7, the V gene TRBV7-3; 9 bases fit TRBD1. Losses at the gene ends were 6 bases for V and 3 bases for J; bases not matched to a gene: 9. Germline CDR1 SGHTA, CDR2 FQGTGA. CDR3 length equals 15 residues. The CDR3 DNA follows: TGTGCCAGCAGTAATCTCCCGGGACAGGGCTACGAGCAGTACTTC. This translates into CASSNLPGQGYEQYF. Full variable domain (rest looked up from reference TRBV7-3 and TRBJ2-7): GAGVSQTPSNKVTEKGKYVELRCDPISGHTALYWYRQSLGQGPEFLIYFQGTGAADDSGLPNDRFFAVRPEGSVSTLKIQRTERGDSAVYLCASSNLPGQGYEQYFGPGTRLTVT.

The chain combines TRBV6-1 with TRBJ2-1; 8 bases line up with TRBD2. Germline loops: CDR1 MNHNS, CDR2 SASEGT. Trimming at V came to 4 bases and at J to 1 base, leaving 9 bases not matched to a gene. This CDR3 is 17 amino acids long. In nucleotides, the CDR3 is TGTGCCAGCAGTGTTGGTAGCGGGATTGGGTCCTACAATGAGCAGTTCTTC. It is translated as CASSVGSGIGSYNEQFF.

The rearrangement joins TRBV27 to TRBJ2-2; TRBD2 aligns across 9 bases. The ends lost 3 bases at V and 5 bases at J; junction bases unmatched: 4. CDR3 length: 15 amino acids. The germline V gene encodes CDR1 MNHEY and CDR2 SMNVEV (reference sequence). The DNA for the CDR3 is TGTGCCAGCAGTTTGCGGGAGGGACGGACCGGGGAGCTGTTTTTT. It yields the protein CASSLREGRTGELFF.

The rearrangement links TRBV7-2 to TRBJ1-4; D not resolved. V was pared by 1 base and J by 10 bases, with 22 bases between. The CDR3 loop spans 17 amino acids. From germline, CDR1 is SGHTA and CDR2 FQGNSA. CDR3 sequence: CASSLESLTGRYGKLFF. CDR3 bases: TGTGCCAGCAGCTTAGAATCGCTGACGGGCCGGTACGGAAAACTGTTTTTT.

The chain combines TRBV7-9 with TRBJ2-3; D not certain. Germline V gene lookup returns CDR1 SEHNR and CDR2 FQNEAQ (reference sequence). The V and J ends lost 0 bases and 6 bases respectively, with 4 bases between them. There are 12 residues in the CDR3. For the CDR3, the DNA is TGTGCCAGCAGCTTAGCGGCGGATACGCAGTATTTT. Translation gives CASSLAADTQYF. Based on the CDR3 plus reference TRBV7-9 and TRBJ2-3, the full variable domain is DTGVSQNPRHKITKRGQNVTFRCDPISEHNRLYWYRQTLGQGPEFLTYFQNEAQLEKSRLLSDRFSAERPKGSFSTLEIQRTEQGDSAMYLCASSLAADTQYFGPGTRLTVL.

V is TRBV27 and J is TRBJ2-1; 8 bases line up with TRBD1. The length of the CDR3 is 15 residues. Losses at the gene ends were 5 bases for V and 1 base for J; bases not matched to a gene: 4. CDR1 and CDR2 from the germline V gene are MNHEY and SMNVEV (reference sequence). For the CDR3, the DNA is TGTGCCAGCAGTGAGGGACAGGTGTCCTACAATGAGCAGTTCTTC. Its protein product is CASSEGQVSYNEQFF.

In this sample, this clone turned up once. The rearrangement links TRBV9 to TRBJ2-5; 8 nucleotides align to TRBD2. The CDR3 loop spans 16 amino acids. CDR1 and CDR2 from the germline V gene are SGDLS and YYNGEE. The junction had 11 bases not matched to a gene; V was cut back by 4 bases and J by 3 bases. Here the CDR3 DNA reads TGTGCCAGCAGCTCAGGCCTCGGTAGCGGGGAAGAGACCCAGTACTTC. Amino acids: CASSSGLGSGEETQYF.

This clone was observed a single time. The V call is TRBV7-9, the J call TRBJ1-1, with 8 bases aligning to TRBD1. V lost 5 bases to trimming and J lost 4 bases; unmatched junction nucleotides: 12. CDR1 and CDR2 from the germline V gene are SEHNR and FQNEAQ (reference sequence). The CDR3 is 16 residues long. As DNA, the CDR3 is TGTGCCAGCAGCGGGCAAGGACAGGGATCGGTCACTGAAGCTTTCTTT. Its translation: CASSGQGQGSVTEAFF.

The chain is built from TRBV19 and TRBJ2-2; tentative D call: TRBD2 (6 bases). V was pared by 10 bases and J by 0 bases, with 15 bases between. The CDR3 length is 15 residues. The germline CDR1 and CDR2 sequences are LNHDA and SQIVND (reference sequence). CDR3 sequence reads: CATRARLANTGELFF. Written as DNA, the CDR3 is TGTGCCACCCGAGCTAGACTAGCGAACACCGGGGAGCTGTTTTTT. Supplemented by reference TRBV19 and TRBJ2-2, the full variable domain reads DGGITQSPKYLFRKEGQNVTLSCEQNLNHDAMYWYRQDPGQGLRLIYYSQIVNDFQKGDIAEGYSVSREKKESFPLTVTSAQKNPTAFYLCATRARLANTGELFFGEGSRLTVL.

CDR3 nucleotides: TGTGCCAGCAGCTTGACTAGCGGGAGCTCCTACGAGCAGTACTTC. Translating it yields CASSLTSGSSYEQYF. The V gene is TRBV7-9, the J gene TRBJ2-7; 12 nucleotides line up with TRBD2. The ends lost 3 bases at V and 0 bases at J; junction bases unmatched: 0. The germline V gene encodes CDR1 SEHNR and CDR2 FQNEAQ (reference sequence). CDR3 size: 15 residues. The full variable domain, rest sourced from reference TRBV7-9 and TRBJ2-7, is DTGVSQNPRHKITKRGQNVTFRCDPISEHNRLYWYRQTLGQGPEFLTYFQNEAQLEKSRLLSDRFSAERPKGSFSTLEIQRTEQGDSAMYLCASSLTSGSSYEQYFGPGTRLTVT.

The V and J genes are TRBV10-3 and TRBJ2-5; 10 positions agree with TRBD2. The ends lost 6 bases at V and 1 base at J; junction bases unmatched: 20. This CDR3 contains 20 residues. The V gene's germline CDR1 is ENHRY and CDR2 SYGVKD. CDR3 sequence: CAISDPIRTSGSSPQETQYF. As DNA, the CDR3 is TGTGCCATCAGCGATCCCATCCGGACTAGCGGAAGCAGCCCCCAAGAGACCCAGTACTTC.

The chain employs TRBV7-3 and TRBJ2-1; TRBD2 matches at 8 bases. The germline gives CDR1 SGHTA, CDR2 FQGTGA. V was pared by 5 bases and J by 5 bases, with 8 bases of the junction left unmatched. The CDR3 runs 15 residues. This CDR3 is CASSRSGSVDNEQFF. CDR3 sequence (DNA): TGTGCCAGCAGCCGGAGCGGGAGTGTCGACAATGAGCAGTTCTTC. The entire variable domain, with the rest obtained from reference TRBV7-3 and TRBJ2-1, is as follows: GAGVSQTPSNKVTEKGKYVELRCDPISGHTALYWYRQSLGQGPEFLIYFQGTGAADDSGLPNDRFFAVRPEGSVSTLKIQRTERGDSAVYLCASSRSGSVDNEQFFGPGTRLTVL.

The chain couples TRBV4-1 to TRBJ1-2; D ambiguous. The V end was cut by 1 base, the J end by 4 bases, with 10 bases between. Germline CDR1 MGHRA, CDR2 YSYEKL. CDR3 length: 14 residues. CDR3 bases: TGCGCCAGCAGCCAAGCTGCGGGGTTCTATGGCTACACCTTC. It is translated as CASSQAAGFYGYTF.

The DNA for the CDR3 is TGCGCCAGCAGCCCGGAGGGTAGCGGTGGTAGCTCCTACAATGAGCAGTTCTTC. Translated: CASSPEGSGGSSYNEQFF. V and J are TRBV5-1 and TRBJ2-1; a weak D match, TRBD2 (6 bases). This CDR3 comprises 18 residues. From germline, CDR1 is SGHRS and CDR2 YFSETQ. V was clipped by 4 bases and J by 0 bases, with 20 bases between them.

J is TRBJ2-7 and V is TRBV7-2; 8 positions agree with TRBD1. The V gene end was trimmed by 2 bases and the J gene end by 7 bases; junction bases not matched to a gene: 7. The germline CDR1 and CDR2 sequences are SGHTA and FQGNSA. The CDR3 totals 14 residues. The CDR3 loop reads CASSLQGASEEQYF. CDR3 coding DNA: TGTGCCAGCAGCTTACAGGGGGCAAGTGAGGAGCAGTACTTC. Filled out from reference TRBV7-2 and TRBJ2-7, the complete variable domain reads GAGVSQSPSNKVTEKGKDVELRCDPISGHTALYWYRQSLGQGLEFLIYFQGNSAPDKSGLPSDRFSAERTGGSVSTLTIQRTQQEDSAVYLCASSLQGASEEQYFGPGTRLTVT.

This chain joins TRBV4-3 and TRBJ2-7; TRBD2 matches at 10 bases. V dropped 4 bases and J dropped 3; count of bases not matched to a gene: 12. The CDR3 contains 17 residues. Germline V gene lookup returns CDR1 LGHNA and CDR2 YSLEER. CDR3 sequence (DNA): TGCGCCAGCAGCCCCCAGCTTCGGACTAGCGGAAGCTACGAGCAGTACTTC. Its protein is CASSPQLRTSGSYEQYF.

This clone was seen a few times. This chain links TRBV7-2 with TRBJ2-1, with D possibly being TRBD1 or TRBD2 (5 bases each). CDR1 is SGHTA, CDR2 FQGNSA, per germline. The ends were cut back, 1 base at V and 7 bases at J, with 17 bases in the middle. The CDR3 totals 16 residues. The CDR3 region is CASSLVPGRRRNEQFF. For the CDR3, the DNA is TGTGCCAGCAGCTTAGTTCCGGGGCGCAGAAGAAATGAGCAGTTCTTC.

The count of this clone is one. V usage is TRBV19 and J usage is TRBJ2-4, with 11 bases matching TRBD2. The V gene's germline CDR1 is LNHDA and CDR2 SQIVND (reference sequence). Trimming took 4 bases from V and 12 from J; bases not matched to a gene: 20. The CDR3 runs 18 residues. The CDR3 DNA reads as TGTGCCAGTAGTACAGGGGGCTCCCCCTTAGCGGGAGGGCCAGGTCAGTACTTC. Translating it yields CASSTGGSPLAGGPGQYF.

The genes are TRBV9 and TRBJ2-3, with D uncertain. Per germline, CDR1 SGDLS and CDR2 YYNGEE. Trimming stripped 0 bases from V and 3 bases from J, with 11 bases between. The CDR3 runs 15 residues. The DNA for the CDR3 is TGTGCCAGCAGCGTAGTTGGCCGCAAAACAGATACGCAGTATTTT. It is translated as CASSVVGRKTDTQYF.

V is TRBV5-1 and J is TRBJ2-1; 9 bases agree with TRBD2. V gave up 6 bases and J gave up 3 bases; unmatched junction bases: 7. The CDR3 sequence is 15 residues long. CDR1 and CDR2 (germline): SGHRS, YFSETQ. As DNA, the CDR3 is TGCGCCAGCACCATCGTTAGCGGGAGCTACAATGAGCAGTTCTTC. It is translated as CASTIVSGSYNEQFF.

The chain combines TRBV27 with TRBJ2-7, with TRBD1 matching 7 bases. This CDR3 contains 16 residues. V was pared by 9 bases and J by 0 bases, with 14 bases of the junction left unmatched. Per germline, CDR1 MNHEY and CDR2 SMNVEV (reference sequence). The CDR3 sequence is CARKPSGQTLSYEQYF. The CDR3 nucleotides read TGTGCCAGGAAACCCTCGGGACAGACCCTCTCCTACGAGCAGTACTTC.

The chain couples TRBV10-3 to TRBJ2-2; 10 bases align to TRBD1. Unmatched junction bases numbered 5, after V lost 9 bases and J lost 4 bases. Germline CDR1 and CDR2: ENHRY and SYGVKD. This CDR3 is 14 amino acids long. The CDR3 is CAITDRGVTGELFF. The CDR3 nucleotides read TGTGCCATTACGGACAGGGGGGTCACCGGGGAGCTGTTTTTT.

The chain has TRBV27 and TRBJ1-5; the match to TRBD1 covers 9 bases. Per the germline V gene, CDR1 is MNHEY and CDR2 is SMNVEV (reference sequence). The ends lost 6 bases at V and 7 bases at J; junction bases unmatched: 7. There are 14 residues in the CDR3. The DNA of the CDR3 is TGTGCCAGCAGCCTACAGGGGGCTGGGCAGCCCCAGCATTTT. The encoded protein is CASSLQGAGQPQHF.

This CDR3 reads CAWSVNLQYLDGYTF. The CDR3 bases are TGTGCCTGGAGTGTGAATCTACAGTATCTAGATGGCTACACCTTC. The chain joins TRBV30 to TRBJ1-2; D remains unclear. Germline V CDR1 and CDR2: GTSNPN, SVGIG (reference sequence). V gave up 0 bases and J gave up 6 bases, with 17 bases separating them. The CDR3 length is 15 residues.